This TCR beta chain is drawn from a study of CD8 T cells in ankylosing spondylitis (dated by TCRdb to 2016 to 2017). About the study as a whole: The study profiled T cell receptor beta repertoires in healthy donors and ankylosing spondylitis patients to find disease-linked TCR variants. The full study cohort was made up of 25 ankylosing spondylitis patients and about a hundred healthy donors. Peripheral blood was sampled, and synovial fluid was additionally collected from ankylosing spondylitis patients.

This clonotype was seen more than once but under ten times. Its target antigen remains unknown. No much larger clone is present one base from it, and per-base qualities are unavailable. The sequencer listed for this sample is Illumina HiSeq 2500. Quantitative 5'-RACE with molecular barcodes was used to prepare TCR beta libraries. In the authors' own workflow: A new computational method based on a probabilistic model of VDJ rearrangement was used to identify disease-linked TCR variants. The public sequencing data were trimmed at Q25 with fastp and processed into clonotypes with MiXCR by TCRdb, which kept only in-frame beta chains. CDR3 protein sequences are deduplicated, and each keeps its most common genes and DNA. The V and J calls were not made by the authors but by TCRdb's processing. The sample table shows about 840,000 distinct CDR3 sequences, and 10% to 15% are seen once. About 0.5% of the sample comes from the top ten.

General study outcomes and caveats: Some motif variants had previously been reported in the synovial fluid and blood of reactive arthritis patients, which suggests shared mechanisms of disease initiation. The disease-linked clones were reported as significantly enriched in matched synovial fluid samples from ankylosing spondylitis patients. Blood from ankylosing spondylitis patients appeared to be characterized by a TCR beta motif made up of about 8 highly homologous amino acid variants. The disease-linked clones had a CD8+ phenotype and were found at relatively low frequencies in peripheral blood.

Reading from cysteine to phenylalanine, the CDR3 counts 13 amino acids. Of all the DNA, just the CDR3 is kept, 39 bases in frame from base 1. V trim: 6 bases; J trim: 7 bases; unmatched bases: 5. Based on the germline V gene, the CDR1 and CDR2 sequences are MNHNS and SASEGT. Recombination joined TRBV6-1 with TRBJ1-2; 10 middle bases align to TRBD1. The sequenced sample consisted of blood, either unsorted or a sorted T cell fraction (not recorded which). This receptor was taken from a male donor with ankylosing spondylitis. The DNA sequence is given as TGTGCCAGCAGACGGGACAGGGGTACTGGCTACACCTTC. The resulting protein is CASRRDRGTGYTF.